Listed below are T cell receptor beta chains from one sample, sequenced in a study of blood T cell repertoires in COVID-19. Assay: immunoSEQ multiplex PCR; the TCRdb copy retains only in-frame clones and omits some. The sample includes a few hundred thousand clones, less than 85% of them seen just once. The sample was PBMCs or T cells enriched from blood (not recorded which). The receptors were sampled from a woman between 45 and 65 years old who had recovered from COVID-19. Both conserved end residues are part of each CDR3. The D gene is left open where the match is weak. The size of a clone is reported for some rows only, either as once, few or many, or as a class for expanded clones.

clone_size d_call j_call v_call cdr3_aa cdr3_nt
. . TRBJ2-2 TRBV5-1 CASRSGSTGELFF TGCGCCAGCAGGTCCGGGTCTACCGGGGAGCTGTTTTTT
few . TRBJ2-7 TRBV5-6 CASSLVSGASFLYF TGTGCCAGCAGCTTGGTTTCGGGAGCGTCTTTTCTGTACTTC
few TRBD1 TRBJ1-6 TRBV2 CARDPGKRTGTGGKNSPLHF TGTGCCAGGGACCCCGGAAAACGAACCGGGACAGGGGGCAAGAATTCACCCCTCCACTTT
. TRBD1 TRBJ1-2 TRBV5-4 CASSLRPGTANYGYTF TGTGCCAGCAGCCTACGCCCCGGGACAGCTAACTATGGCTACACCTTC
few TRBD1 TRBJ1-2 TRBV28 CASTRTGRSGYTF TGTGCCAGCACCCGGACAGGACGTAGCGGCTACACCTTC
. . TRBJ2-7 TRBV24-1 CATSDHGDATGRYEQYF TGTGCCACCAGTGATCACGGAGATGCCACGGGTCGCTACGAGCAGTACTTC
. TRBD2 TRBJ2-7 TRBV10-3 CAARTSGSYDEQYF TGTGCCGCCAGGACTAGCGGATCCTACGATGAGCAGTACTTC
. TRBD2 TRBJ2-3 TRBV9 CASSSRLAGSTDTQYF TGTGCCAGCAGCTCCCGACTAGCGGGGAGCACAGATACGCAGTATTTT
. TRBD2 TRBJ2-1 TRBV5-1 CASSLGRAGGEQFF TGCGCCAGCAGCCTCGGACGGGCGGGGGGTGAGCAGTTCTTC
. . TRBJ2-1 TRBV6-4 CASSENRDSYNEQFF TGTGCCAGCAGTGAAAATCGAGACTCCTACAATGAGCAGTTCTTC
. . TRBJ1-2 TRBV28 CASISPQGNYGYTF TGTGCCAGCATCTCCCCACAGGGCAACTATGGCTACACCTTC
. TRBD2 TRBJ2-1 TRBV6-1 CASSEEASGADEQFF TGTGCCAGCAGTGAAGAGGCTAGCGGGGCGGATGAGCAGTTCTTC
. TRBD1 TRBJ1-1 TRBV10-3 CAISYTGDGTEAFF TGTGCCATCAGTTATACAGGGGACGGCACTGAAGCTTTCTTT
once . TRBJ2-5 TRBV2 CASSDSRSGETQYF TGTGCCAGCAGCGACTCTAGGAGCGGAGAGACCCAGTACTTC
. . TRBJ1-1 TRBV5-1 CASSLKQGVNAEAFF TGCGCCAGCAGCCTGAAACAGGGAGTTAATGCTGAAGCTTTCTTT
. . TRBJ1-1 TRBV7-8 CASSRHGDEAFF TGTGCCAGCAGCCGCCACGGGGATGAAGCTTTCTTT
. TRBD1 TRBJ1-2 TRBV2 CASNGQGVVNYGYTF TGTGCCAGTAACGGACAGGGGGTCGTTAACTATGGCTACACCTTC
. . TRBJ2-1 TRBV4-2 CASSLVLTRSSYNEQFF TGTGCCAGCAGCCTCGTTCTGACTCGCAGCTCCTACAATGAGCAGTTCTTC
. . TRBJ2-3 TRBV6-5 CASSNGRGSTDTQYF TGTGCCAGCAGTAACGGGCGGGGCAGCACAGATACGCAGTATTTT
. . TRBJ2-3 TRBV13 CASTRGGGSRTDTQYF TGTGCCAGCACTCGGGGTGGCGGTTCCCGCACAGATACGCAGTATTTT
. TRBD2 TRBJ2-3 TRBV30 CAWSSGTSGVRDTQYF TGTGCCTGGAGCTCGGGGACTAGCGGGGTCCGCGATACGCAGTATTTT
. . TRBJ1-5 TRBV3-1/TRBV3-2 CASSQGLDSTQPQHF TGTGCCAGCAGCCAAGGCCTCGACAGTACTCAGCCCCAGCATTTT
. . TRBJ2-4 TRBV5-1 CASSLVPGQAKNIQYF TGCGCCAGCAGCTTGGTACCCGGACAGGCCAAAAACATTCAGTACTTC
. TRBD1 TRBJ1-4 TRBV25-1 CASSEYRQGFNEKLFF TGTGCCAGCAGTGAATATCGACAGGGGTTTAATGAAAAACTGTTTTTT
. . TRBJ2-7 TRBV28 CASSLLPGVTYEQYF TGTGCCAGCAGTTTACTGCCAGGGGTTACCTACGAGCAGTACTTC
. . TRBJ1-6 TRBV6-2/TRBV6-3 CASSYDWRSWGSQALHF TGTGCCAGCAGTTACGATTGGAGGAGCTGGGGTTCGCAGGCCCTCCACTTT
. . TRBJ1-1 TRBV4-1 CASSYRENTEAFF TGCGCCAGCAGCTACAGGGAGAACACTGAAGCTTTCTTT
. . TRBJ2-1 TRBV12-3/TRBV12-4 CASSLTSPNEQFF TGTGCCAGCAGTTTGACTAGTCCCAATGAGCAGTTCTTC
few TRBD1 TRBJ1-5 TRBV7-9 CASSSDVTGGQPQHF TGTGCCAGCAGCTCAGACGTGACAGGGGGACAGCCCCAGCATTTT
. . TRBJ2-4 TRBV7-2 CASSLGTMSKTTQYF TGTGCCAGCAGCTTAGGGACAATGTCCAAAACGACTCAGTACTTC
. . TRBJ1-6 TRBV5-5 CASNRSPRDNSPLHF TGTGCCAGCAACCGTTCTCCCAGGGATAATTCACCCCTCCACTTT
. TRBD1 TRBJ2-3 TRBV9 CASSERGQGYTDTQYF TGTGCCAGCAGCGAGCGGGGACAGGGTTACACAGATACGCAGTATTTT
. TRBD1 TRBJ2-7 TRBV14 CASSQDWDRAYEQYF TGTGCCAGCAGCCAAGATTGGGACAGGGCCTACGAGCAGTACTTC
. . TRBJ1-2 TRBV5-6 CASSFGAGYTF TGTGCCAGCAGCTTTGGGGCTGGCTACACCTTC
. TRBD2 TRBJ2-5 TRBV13 CASSFRTGSGGWSQYF TGTGCCAGCAGCTTCCGGACCGGTAGCGGGGGTTGGTCCCAGTACTTC
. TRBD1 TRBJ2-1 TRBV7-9 CASSPRPGTGDNEQFF TGTGCCAGCAGCCCCCGTCCCGGGACAGGGGACAATGAGCAGTTCTTC
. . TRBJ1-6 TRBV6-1 CASSEAGEGWSPLHF TGTGCCAGCAGTGAAGCGGGGGAGGGGTGGTCACCCCTCCACTTT
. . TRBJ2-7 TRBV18 CASSPRRTGSSYEQYF TGTGCCAGCTCACCTAGGAGGACGGGAAGCTCCTACGAGCAGTACTTC
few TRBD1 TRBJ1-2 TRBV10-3 CATTMTGDGYTF TGTGCCACGACTATGACAGGGGATGGCTACACCTTC
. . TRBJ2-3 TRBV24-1 CATSEQPGDRGDTQYF TGTGCCACCAGTGAGCAGCCGGGGGATCGAGGAGATACGCAGTATTTT
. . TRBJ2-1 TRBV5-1 CASSLVPTGEQFF TGCGCCAGCAGCTTGGTCCCCACCGGTGAGCAGTTCTTC
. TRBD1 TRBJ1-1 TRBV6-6 CASRPDRVNTEAFF TGTGCCAGCAGACCCGACAGGGTGAACACTGAAGCTTTCTTT
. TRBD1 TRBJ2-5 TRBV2 CASSRDSQETQYF TGTGCCAGCAGTAGGGACAGCCAAGAGACCCAGTACTTC
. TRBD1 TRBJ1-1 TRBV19 CASRDRDYLFTEAFF TGTGCCAGCAGGGACAGGGACTATTTATTCACTGAAGCTTTCTTT
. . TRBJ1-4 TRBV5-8 CASSLGIRNEKLFF TGTGCCAGCAGCTTAGGAATCAGGAATGAAAAACTGTTTTTT
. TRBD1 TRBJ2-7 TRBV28 CASSRAGTGAGEQYF TGTGCCAGCAGTCGCGCCGGGACAGGGGCGGGGGAGCAGTACTTC
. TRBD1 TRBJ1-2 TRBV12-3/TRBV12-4 CATTRDRGHGYTF TGTGCCACCACCAGAGACAGGGGTCATGGCTACACCTTC
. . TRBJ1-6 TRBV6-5 CASREQGANNSPLHF TGTGCCAGCAGGGAGCAGGGTGCGAACAATTCACCCCTCCACTTT
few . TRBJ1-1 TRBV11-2 CASSLERTEAFF TGTGCCAGCAGCTTAGAGAGAACTGAAGCTTTCTTT
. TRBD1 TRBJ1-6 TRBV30 CAWSAGQEDSPLHF TGTGCCTGGAGTGCGGGACAGGAGGATTCACCCCTCCACTTT
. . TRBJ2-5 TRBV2 CASSERQAGWGTQYF TGTGCCAGCAGTGAAAGACAGGCCGGATGGGGGACCCAGTACTTC
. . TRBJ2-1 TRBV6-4 CASSDGTDQGDEQFF TGTGCCAGCAGTGACGGTACAGACCAAGGGGATGAGCAGTTCTTC
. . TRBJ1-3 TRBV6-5 CATHAGLAGNTIYF TGTGCCACACATGCAGGGTTGGCAGGAAACACCATATATTTT
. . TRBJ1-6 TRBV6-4 CASTWQNSPLHF TGTGCCAGCACTTGGCAGAATTCACCCCTCCACTTT
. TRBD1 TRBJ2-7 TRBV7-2 CASSWKGQGREQYF TGTGCCAGCAGTTGGAAGGGACAGGGGAGGGAGCAGTACTTC
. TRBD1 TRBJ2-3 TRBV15 CATSILTGAGADTQYF TGTGCCACCAGCATCCTAACAGGGGCTGGCGCAGATACGCAGTATTTT
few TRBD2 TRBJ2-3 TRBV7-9 CATVAGGPRDTQYF TGTGCCACCGTAGCGGGAGGGCCAAGGGATACGCAGTATTTT
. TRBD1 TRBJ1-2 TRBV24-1 CATKAGGGEGYTF TGTGCCACCAAAGCAGGGGGCGGAGAGGGCTACACCTTC
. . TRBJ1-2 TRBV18 CASSPKAGESYGYTF TGTGCCAGCTCACCAAAGGCAGGGGAGAGCTATGGCTACACCTTC
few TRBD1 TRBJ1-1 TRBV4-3 CASSQDTGTGRLSEAFF TGCGCCAGCAGCCAAGATACCGGGACAGGGAGGTTGTCTGAAGCTTTCTTT